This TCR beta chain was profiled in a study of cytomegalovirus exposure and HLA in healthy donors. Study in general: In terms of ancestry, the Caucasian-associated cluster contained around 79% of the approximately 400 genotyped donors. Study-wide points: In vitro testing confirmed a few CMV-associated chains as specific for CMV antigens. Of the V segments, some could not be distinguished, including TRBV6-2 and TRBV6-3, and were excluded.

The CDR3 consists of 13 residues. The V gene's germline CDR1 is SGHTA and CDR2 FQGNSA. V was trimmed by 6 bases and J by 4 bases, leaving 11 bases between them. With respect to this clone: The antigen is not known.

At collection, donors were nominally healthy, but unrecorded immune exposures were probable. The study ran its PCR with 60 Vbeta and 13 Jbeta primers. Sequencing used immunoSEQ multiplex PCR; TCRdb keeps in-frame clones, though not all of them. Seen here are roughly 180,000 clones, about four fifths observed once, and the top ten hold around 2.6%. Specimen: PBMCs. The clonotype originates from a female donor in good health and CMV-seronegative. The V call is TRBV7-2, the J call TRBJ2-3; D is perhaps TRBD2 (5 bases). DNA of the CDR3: TGTGCCAGCAGACTAGTGGGTGCAGATACGCAGTATTTT. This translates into CASRLVGADTQYF.